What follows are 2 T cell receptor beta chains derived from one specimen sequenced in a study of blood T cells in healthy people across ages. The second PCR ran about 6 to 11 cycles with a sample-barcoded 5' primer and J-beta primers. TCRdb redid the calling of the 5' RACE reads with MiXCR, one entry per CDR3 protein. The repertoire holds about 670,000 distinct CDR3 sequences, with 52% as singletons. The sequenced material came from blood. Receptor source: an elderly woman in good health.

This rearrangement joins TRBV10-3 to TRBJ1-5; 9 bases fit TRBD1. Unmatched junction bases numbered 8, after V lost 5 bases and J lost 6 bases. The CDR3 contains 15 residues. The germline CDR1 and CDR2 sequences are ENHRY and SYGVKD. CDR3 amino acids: CAISPGQGISQPQHF. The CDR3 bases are TGTGCCATCAGTCCGGGACAGGGTATATCTCAGCCCCAGCATTTT.

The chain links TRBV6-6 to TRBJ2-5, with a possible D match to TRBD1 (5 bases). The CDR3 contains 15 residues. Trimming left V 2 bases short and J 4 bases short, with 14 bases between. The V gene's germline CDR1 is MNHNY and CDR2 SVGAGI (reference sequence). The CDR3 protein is CASSYTDTRGETQYF. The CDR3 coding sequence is TGTGCCAGCAGTTACACGGACACTCGAGGAGAGACCCAGTACTTC.